This TCR beta chain was sequenced during a study of PD-1 blockade in classical Hodgkin lymphoma. General study findings and limits: Still unresolved is the cause of the repertoire differences, which may be disease activity or prior therapy.

V was clipped by 0 bases and J by 1 base, with 9 bases between them. This CDR3 is built from 15 residues. In germline, CDR1 is SGHRS, CDR2 YFSETQ. The time point: newly diagnosed, previously untreated cHL patient sample. Out of thawed PBMCs, magnetic negative selection purified CD4+ T cells. Profiled with immunoSEQ multiplex PCR; TCRdb holds only in-frame clones, not every one. The profile shows about 22,000 clones, roughly nine tenths of them singletons. The count of this clone is one. Antigen: not known. This TCR derives from a human donor with classical Hodgkin lymphoma. The sequenced sample consisted of CD4+ T cells from blood. The gene calls are TRBV5-1 and TRBJ2-3; no definite D call. This chain's CDR3 is CASSLVGLGTDTQYF. CDR3 sequence (DNA): TGCGCCAGCAGCTTGGTCGGTTTGGGCACAGATACGCAGTATTTT.